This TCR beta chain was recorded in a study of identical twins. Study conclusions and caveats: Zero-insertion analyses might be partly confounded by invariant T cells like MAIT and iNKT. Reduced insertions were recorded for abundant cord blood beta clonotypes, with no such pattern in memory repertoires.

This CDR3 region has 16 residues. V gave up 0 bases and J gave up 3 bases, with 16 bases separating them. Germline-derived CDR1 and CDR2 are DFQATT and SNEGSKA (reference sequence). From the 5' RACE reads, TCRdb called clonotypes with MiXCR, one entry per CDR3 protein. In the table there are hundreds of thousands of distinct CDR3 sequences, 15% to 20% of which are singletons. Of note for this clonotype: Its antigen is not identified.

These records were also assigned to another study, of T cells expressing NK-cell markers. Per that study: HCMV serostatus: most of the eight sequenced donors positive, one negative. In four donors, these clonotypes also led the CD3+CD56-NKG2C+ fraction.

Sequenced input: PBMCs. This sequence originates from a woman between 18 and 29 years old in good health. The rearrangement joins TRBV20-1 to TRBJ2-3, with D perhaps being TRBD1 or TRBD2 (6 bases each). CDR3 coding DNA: TGCAGTGCTAGAGATGACGGAAGGGGGGAAACAGATACGCAGTATTTT. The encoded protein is CSARDDGRGETDTQYF.